Shown below are 9 T cell receptor beta chains from a single sample sequenced in a study of OX40 agonist ivuxolimab in advanced cancers. Only in-frame clones appear in the TCRdb table, and some are missing; sequencing was by immunoSEQ multiplex PCR. Among about 50,000 clones listed, approximately 86% were seen once. Sequenced material: CD4+ or CD8+ T cells sorted from blood, taken in a trial of the OX40 agonist ivuxolimab. These receptors originate from an adult with an advanced solid tumor such as melanoma, head and neck, liver or kidney cancer.

The chain is built from TRBV6-6 and TRBJ2-7; 9 bases are a match to TRBD1. CDR1 and CDR2 (germline): MNHNY, SVGAGI (reference sequence). Losses at the gene ends were 6 bases for V and 7 bases for J; bases not matched to a gene: 4. The CDR3 totals 12 residues. DNA for the CDR3: TGTGCCAGCAGCTGGACAGGGGATGAGCAGTACTTC. Translating it yields CASSWTGDEQYF.

The chain recombines TRBV27 with TRBJ2-2, with 7 bases that match TRBD1. The J segment lost 7 bases and the V segment lost 5 bases, leaving 7 bases of the junction unmatched. This CDR3 has 14 amino acids. The germline CDR1 and CDR2 sequences are MNHEY and SMNVEV (reference sequence). Written as DNA, the CDR3 is TGTGCCAGCAGTGCCTTGACAGGGTTCGGGGAGCTGTTTTTT. It translates to CASSALTGFGELFF.

This chain connects TRBV9 to TRBJ1-1; possible D gene TRBD1, 5 bases. With 4 bases removed from V and 3 bases from J, the gap between germline ends came to 16 bases. The CDR3 is 15 residues long. Germline lookup yields CDR1 SGDLS and CDR2 YYNGEE. CDR3 region: CASSPFWGSDTEAFF. CDR3 coding DNA: TGTGCCAGCAGCCCCTTTTGGGGGTCGGACACTGAAGCTTTCTTT.

This sequence joins TRBV28 and TRBJ1-1, with D hard to call. CDR1 MDHEN and CDR2 SYDVKM come from the germline V gene. The length of the CDR3 is 11 residues. V lost 5 bases, J lost 7 bases, and 8 bases lay in between. The CDR3 region is CASSRALEAFF. DNA for the CDR3: TGTGCCAGCAGTCGGGCCCTTGAAGCTTTCTTT.

The J gene is TRBJ2-7, the V gene TRBV9; no definite D call. This CDR3 region has 14 residues. Trimming pared 0 bases from V and 4 bases from J, leaving 11 bases between. Germline CDR1 SGDLS, CDR2 YYNGEE. As DNA, the CDR3 is TGTGCCAGCAGCGTAGGTGGGTCAACGTACGAGCAGTACTTC. Its protein product is CASSVGGSTYEQYF.

The rearrangement links TRBV4-1 to TRBJ2-1; TRBD2 aligns across 11 bases. The CDR3 has 15 amino acids. Germline loops: CDR1 MGHRA, CDR2 YSYEKL. The V gene end was trimmed by 3 bases and the J gene end by 9 bases; junction bases not matched to a gene: 7. CDR3 loop: CASSHTSGRGSEQFF. The CDR3 DNA sequence: TGCGCCAGCAGCCACACTAGCGGGAGAGGAAGTGAGCAGTTCTTC.

This clone was found once. The chain uses TRBV27 and TRBJ2-1; 8 positions match TRBD2. The J segment lost 15 bases and the V segment lost 2 bases, leaving 12 bases of the junction unmatched. Germline CDR1 MNHEY, CDR2 SMNVEV (reference sequence). The CDR3 extends over 14 amino acids. CDR3 region: CASSLIGGGRPLFF. The DNA of the CDR3 is TGTGCCAGCAGTTTAATCGGGGGGGGGCGCCCTCTGTTCTTC.

V usage is TRBV27 and J usage is TRBJ2-7; D gene unclear. V gave up 6 bases and J gave up 3 bases, with 18 bases separating them. CDR3 length: 15 amino acids. The germline V gene has CDR1 MNHEY and CDR2 SMNVEV (reference sequence). Here the CDR3 DNA reads TGTGCCAGCAGCCTAAGCCCAGGTGGGAACTACGAGCAGTACTTC. Encoded protein: CASSLSPGGNYEQYF.

This clone is categorized as medium-sized (0.01 to 0.1%). V is TRBV6-5 and J is TRBJ2-2, with 7 bases fitting TRBD2. In germline, CDR1 is MNHEY, CDR2 SVGAGI. The CDR3 has 15 amino acids. V lost 1 base and J lost 2; bases outside the gene matches: 1. The DNA for the CDR3 is TGTGCCAGCAGTTACTTAGCGGGTAACACCGGGGAGCTGTTTTTT. It is translated as CASSYLAGNTGELFF.